Following are 17 T cell receptor beta chains from one sample sequenced in a study of blood T cell repertoires in COVID-19. Data came from immunoSEQ multiplex PCR; TCRdb stores just in-frame clones and leaves some out. The table has some 220,000 clones, about 80% seen once. The sequenced sample was peripheral blood. All receptors derive from a woman aged 60 to 75 with acute or convalescent COVID-19.

The rearrangement links TRBV5-6 to TRBJ2-1; 15 bases agree with TRBD2. Per the germline V gene, CDR1 is SGHDT and CDR2 is YYEEEE. The V gene end was trimmed by 4 bases and the J gene end by 1 base; junction bases not matched to a gene: 9. The CDR3 totals 19 residues. CDR3 sequence: CASSLYGTSGGRSYNEQFF. The CDR3 nucleotides are TGTGCCAGCAGCCTTTACGGGACTAGCGGGGGGAGGTCCTACAATGAGCAGTTCTTC.

The V gene is TRBV20-1, the J gene TRBJ1-4; no clear D. Germline-derived CDR1 and CDR2 are DFQATT and SNEGSKA (reference sequence). The CDR3 totals 11 residues. The V end lost 6 bases, the J end lost 4 bases, and 6 bases lay between the germline ends. CDR3 residues: CSALYNEKLFF. CDR3 nucleotide sequence: TGCAGTGCCCTATATAATGAAAAACTGTTTTTT.

The rearrangement joins TRBV25-1 to TRBJ1-3; no firm D call. Germline V gives CDR1 MGHDK, CDR2 SYGVNS. There are 16 residues in the CDR3. Between the trimmed V and J ends, which lost 5 bases and 0 bases, there was a span of 14 bases. Here the CDR3 reads CASSYSQHPSGNTIYF. In DNA form, the CDR3 reads TGTGCCAGCAGTTACTCACAGCACCCCTCTGGAAACACCATATATTTT. The complete variable domain, with remaining parts taken from reference TRBV25-1 and TRBJ1-3, reads EADIYQTPRYLVIGTGKKITLECSQTMGHDKMYWYQQDPGMELHLIHYSYGVNSTEKGDLSSESTVSRIRTEHFPLTLESARPSHTSQYLCASSYSQHPSGNTIYFGEGSWLTVV.

The rearrangement uses TRBV23-1 and TRBJ1-5; D is unclear. TRBV23-1 falls under the ORF class, with uncertain function. V was trimmed by 5 bases and J by 4 bases, leaving 15 bases between them. The length of the CDR3 is 15 residues. CDR3 DNA sequence: TGCGCCAGCAGTATTAAAAAGAGGATAAATCAGCCCCAGCATTTT. It encodes CASSIKKRINQPQHF.

The genes are TRBV5-1 and TRBJ2-5, with 7 bases identical to TRBD2. This CDR3 comprises 15 residues. V lost 4 bases to trimming and J lost 2 bases; unmatched junction nucleotides: 8. The germline gives CDR1 SGHRS, CDR2 YFSETQ. The CDR3 here is CASSPLWGGQETQYF. CDR3 in DNA: TGCGCCAGCAGCCCCCTTTGGGGGGGGCAAGAGACCCAGTACTTC.

This chain uses TRBV28 with TRBJ2-1; a possible D gene is TRBD1 (7 bases). CDR3 length: 15 amino acids. Germline-derived CDR1 and CDR2 are MDHEN and SYDVKM. Trimming shortened V by 1 base and J by 6 bases, and 13 bases separated the two germline ends. In DNA form, the CDR3 reads TGTGCCAGCAGTTTATTGGCAGGGGGGCCCAATGAGCAGTTCTTC. Its protein is CASSLLAGGPNEQFF.

The count of this clone is one. CDR3 in DNA: TGTGCCAGCAGCTCCGGACAGGGGACCTATAGCAATCAGCCCCAGCATTTT. Its protein product is CASSSGQGTYSNQPQHF. J is TRBJ1-5 and V is TRBV5-8; 9 bases match TRBD1. Germline V CDR1 and CDR2: SGHTS, YDEGEE. The CDR3 length is 17 residues. V was pared by 3 bases and J by 0 bases, with 7 bases of the junction left unmatched.

This clone was observed a few times. The gene calls are TRBV2 and TRBJ1-2; D remains unclear. Per the germline V gene, CDR1 is SNHLY and CDR2 is FYNNEI. The germline V and J ends were trimmed by 7 bases and 4 bases, with 19 bases remaining between them. The CDR3 extends over 15 amino acids. The CDR3 DNA reads as TGTGCCAGCACCCAGGACTCGAACCCTATCTATGGCTACACCTTC. It encodes CASTQDSNPIYGYTF.

The gene calls are TRBV7-9 and TRBJ2-5, with no clear D. Trimming removed 4 bases from V and 5 bases from J, with 14 bases in between. From germline, CDR1 is SEHNR and CDR2 FQNEAQ (reference sequence). The CDR3 sequence is 14 residues long. CDR3 amino acids: CASSSFQVGETQYF. Written as DNA, the CDR3 is TGTGCCAGCAGCTCGTTTCAGGTTGGGGAGACCCAGTACTTC.

This clone appeared a single time. The chain couples TRBV5-4 to TRBJ1-1, with a tentative D call TRBD1 (6 bases). V gave up 5 bases and J gave up 1 base, with 12 bases separating them. Germline V lookup: CDR1 SGHNT, CDR2 YYREEE (reference sequence). This CDR3 has 14 residues. As DNA, the CDR3 is TGTGCCAGCAGTTGGACAGTCTCGAACACTGAAGCTTTCTTT. Residues: CASSWTVSNTEAFF.

The J gene is TRBJ1-1, the V gene TRBV19; no reliable D call. Trimming pared 4 bases from V and 1 base from J, leaving 13 bases between. This CDR3 is built from 15 residues. Per germline, CDR1 LNHDA and CDR2 SQIVND (reference sequence). The CDR3 sequence: CASSTKQKKNTEAFF. In nucleotides, the CDR3 is TGTGCCAGTAGTACCAAACAGAAGAAGAACACTGAAGCTTTCTTT.

In its sample, this clone was seen once. This rearrangement joins TRBV6-2 or TRBV6-3 to TRBJ1-5; TRBD1 matches at 8 bases. This CDR3 is 15 amino acids long. The V gene end was trimmed by 2 bases and the J gene end by 9 bases; junction bases not matched to a gene: 9. The V gene's germline CDR1 is MNHEY and CDR2 SVGEGT. Here the CDR3 DNA reads TGTGCCAGCAGTTACGAGGACAGGGCCTCGGGGCCCCAGCATTTT. This codes for CASSYEDRASGPQHF.

This chain connects TRBV7-2 to TRBJ1-1, with 10 bases lining up with TRBD1. This CDR3 has 16 amino acids. The V gene end was trimmed by 0 bases and the J gene end by 1 base; junction bases not matched to a gene: 2. Germline lookup yields CDR1 SGHTA and CDR2 FQGNSA. In DNA, the CDR3 is TGTGCCAGCAGCTTAGCACGGACAGGGGGGAACACTGAAGCTTTCTTT. Translation: CASSLARTGGNTEAFF.

The chain is built from TRBV7-8 and TRBJ1-2, with TRBD1 matching over 10 bases. CDR1 and CDR2 (germline): SGHVS, FQNEAQ. With 5 bases clipped from V and 8 bases from J, the junction kept 11 bases outside the gene matches. The CDR3 covers 15 residues. CDR3 DNA: TGTGCCAGCAGCGTCGATCCCGGGACAGGGGCGGGCTACACCTTC. As protein: CASSVDPGTGAGYTF.

The chain is built from TRBV5-1 and TRBJ2-7; 7 positions agree with TRBD2. Germline V gene sequence: CDR1 SGHRS, CDR2 YFSETQ. This CDR3 has 14 residues. V was pared by 6 bases and J by 3 bases, with 9 bases of the junction left unmatched. The CDR3 DNA follows: TGCGCCAGCAAGGGAGGGCTAGCGAGCTACGAGCAGTACTTC. Amino acid sequence: CASKGGLASYEQYF.

The chain is built from TRBV28 and TRBJ2-1, with 8 bases aligning to TRBD2. The trim removed 2 bases at V and 0 bases at J, leaving 9 bases unmatched. Germline V gene lookup returns CDR1 MDHEN and CDR2 SYDVKM. CDR3 length: 18 residues. In nucleotides, the CDR3 is TGTGCCAGCAGTTTAAATCGGGGCGGGGGGAGCTCCTACAATGAGCAGTTCTTC. Translated: CASSLNRGGGSSYNEQFF. Supplemented by reference TRBV28 and TRBJ2-1, the full variable domain reads DVKVTQSSRYLVKRTGEKVFLECVQDMDHENMFWYRQDPGLGLRLIYFSYDVKMKEKGDIPEGYSVSREKKERFSLILESASTNQTSMYLCASSLNRGGGSSYNEQFFGPGTRLTVL.

This chain connects TRBV4-1 to TRBJ1-2; maybe TRBD1 (6 bases). Germline CDR1 and CDR2: MGHRA and YSYEKL. Between the trimmed V and J ends, which lost 1 base and 2 bases, there was a span of 14 bases. The CDR3 has 16 residues. CDR3 sequence (DNA): TGCGCCAGCAGCCAAGTCGAGACAGGATACAACTATGGCTACACCTTC. The encoded protein is CASSQVETGYNYGYTF.